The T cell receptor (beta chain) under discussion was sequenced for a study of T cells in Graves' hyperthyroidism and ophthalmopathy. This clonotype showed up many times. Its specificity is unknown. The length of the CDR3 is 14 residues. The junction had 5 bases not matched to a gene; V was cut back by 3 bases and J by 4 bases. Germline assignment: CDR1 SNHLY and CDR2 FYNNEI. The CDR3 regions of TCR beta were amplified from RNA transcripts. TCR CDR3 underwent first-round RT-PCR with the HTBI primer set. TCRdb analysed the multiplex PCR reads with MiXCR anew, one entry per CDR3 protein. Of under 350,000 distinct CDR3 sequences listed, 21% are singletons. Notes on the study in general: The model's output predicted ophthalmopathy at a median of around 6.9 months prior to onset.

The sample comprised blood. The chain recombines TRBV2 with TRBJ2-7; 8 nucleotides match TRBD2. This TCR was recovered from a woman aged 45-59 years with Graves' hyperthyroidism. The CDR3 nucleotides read TGTGCCAGCAGTGAGCCTAGCGGGTTATACGAGCAGTACTTC. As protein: CASSEPSGLYEQYF.